Described below is a single T cell receptor beta chain sequence and its context. Its antigen remains unidentified. This record comes from a study of T-cell memory formation after mild COVID-19. TCRdb recomputed calls from the 5' RACE reads with MiXCR, one row per CDR3 protein. In the table there are 550,000 to 600,000 distinct CDR3 sequences, 17% of which are singletons. Overall study findings and caveats: Some responding clones appeared in pre-infection memory, suggesting cross-reactive memory joined.

Sequencing input: PBMCs or a T cell subset sorted from them (not recorded which). The TCR comes from an adult woman who had mild COVID-19 (a few samples of this study predate the infection). Cell type and time point are not known.

The CDR3 coding sequence is TGTGCCACCAGTGATTTGGTGACAGGGGGGGAGACCCAGTACTTC. It translates to CATSDLVTGGETQYF. The chain is built from TRBV24-1 and TRBJ2-5, with 9 nucleotides matching TRBD1. Germline loops: CDR1 KGHDR, CDR2 SFDVKD. The CDR3 runs 15 residues. With 0 bases clipped from V and 5 bases from J, the junction kept 3 bases outside the gene matches.